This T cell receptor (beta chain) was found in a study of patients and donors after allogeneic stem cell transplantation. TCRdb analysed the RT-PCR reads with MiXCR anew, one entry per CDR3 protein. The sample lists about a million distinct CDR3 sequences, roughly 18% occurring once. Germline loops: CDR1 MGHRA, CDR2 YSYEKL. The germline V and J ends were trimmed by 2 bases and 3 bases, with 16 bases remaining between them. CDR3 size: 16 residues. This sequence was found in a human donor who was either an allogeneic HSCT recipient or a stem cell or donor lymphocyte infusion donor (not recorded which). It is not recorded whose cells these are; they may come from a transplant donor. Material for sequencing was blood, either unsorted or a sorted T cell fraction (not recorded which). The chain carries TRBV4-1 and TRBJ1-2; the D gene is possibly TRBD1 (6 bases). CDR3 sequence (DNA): TGCGCCAGCAGCCAATCTCGAGACAGGAACTACTATGGCTACACCTTC. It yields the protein CASSQSRDRNYYGYTF.